The 18 T cell receptor beta chains listed next were all sequenced from one sample in a study of T-cell reconstitution after alpha-beta-depleted transplantation in children. This sample's TCRbeta library carried unique molecular identifier barcodes. TCRdb reprocessed the PCR reads with MiXCR, giving one entry per CDR3 protein. The sample contains approximately 430,000 distinct CDR3 sequences, 16% of which appear only once. The sequences come from PBMCs, mostly from graft donor cells, collected 360 days after TCRalphabeta/CD19-depleted stem cell transplant. Every receptor here comes from a boy under three years old who had a stem cell transplant for Wiskott-Aldrich syndrome, so the T cells may come from the graft donor.

This chain uses TRBV5-6 with TRBJ2-7; the match to TRBD2 covers 11 bases. The CDR3 runs 17 residues. Per the germline V gene, CDR1 is SGHDT and CDR2 is YYEEEE. V lost 4 bases, J lost 1 base, and 10 bases stayed unmatched. The CDR3 region is CASSPGLTSGRSYEQYF. The CDR3, as DNA: TGTGCCAGCAGCCCCGGGCTCACTAGCGGGAGATCCTACGAGCAGTACTTC. The full variable domain, rest sourced from reference TRBV5-6 and TRBJ2-7, is DAGVTQSPTHLIKTRGQQVTLRCSPKSGHDTVSWYQQALGQGPQFIFQYYEEEERQRGNFPDRFSGHQFPNYSSELNVNALLLGDSALYLCASSPGLTSGRSYEQYFGPGTRLTVT.

The chain uses TRBV5-1 and TRBJ2-1, with 11 bases that match TRBD2. The CDR3 runs 16 residues. CDR1 and CDR2 (germline): SGHRS, YFSETQ. The V segment lost 4 bases and the J segment 6 bases; nucleotides outside the gene matches: 9. In DNA, the CDR3 is TGCGCCAGCAGCGGACCCGGGACTAGCGGTTCCAATGAGCAGTTCTTC. Protein sequence: CASSGPGTSGSNEQFF.

V is TRBV7-9 and J is TRBJ2-3, with 7 positions matching TRBD2. CDR1 is SEHNR and CDR2 is FQNEAQ in the germline V gene (reference sequence). The CDR3 is made up of 16 amino acids. V was clipped by 5 bases and J by 4 bases; unmatched bases: 12. CDR3 DNA sequence: TGTGCCAGCAGCAGCGGGACTTCGCGGAGGGCAGATACGCAGTATTTT. This gives the protein CASSSGTSRRADTQYF.

The V call is TRBV5-1, the J call TRBJ2-1, with D uncertain. Germline V CDR1 and CDR2: SGHRS, YFSETQ. V was pared by 1 base and J by 8 bases, with 4 bases between. This CDR3 has 11 residues. As DNA, the CDR3 is TGCGCCAGCAGCTTGAGACATGAGCAGTTCTTC. This translates into CASSLRHEQFF.

J is TRBJ1-6 and V is TRBV10-3, with a possible D match to TRBD1 (5 bases). Germline CDR1 is ENHRY and CDR2 is SYGVKD. V shed 4 bases and J shed 2 bases, with 12 bases lying between them. This CDR3 is built from 16 residues. CDR3 sequence: CAISGGEKTYNSPLHF. CDR3 in DNA: TGTGCCATCAGTGGGGGGGAAAAGACCTATAATTCACCCCTCCACTTT.

This clonotype was counted a few times. V and J are TRBV7-9 and TRBJ2-2; 7 nucleotides align to TRBD1. Trimming at V came to 2 bases and at J to 2 bases, leaving 5 bases not matched to a gene. The CDR3 has 16 residues. CDR1 is SEHNR and CDR2 is FQNEAQ in the germline V gene (reference sequence). The CDR3 is CASSLKGDRNTGELFF. DNA for the CDR3: TGTGCCAGCAGCTTAAAGGGGGACAGAAACACCGGGGAGCTGTTTTTT.

A few counts support this clonotype. This chain uses TRBV20-1 with TRBJ2-1; D perhaps matches TRBD2 (7 bases). This CDR3 has 14 amino acids. Germline V gene lookup returns CDR1 DFQATT and CDR2 SNEGSKA (reference sequence). V gave up 3 bases and J gave up 4 bases, with 13 bases separating them. CDR3 loop: CSASRGGPYNEQFF. The CDR3 nucleotides read TGCAGTGCTAGTAGGGGGGGCCCTTACAATGAGCAGTTCTTC.

This clonotype has more than one count but fewer than ten. The chain combines TRBV7-7 with TRBJ2-5; D uncertain. V was shortened by 0 bases and J by 4 bases, with 6 bases between the two germline ends. The germline CDR1 and CDR2 sequences are SSHAT and FNYEAQ (reference sequence). The CDR3 has 13 residues. CDR3 nucleotides: TGTGCCAGCAGCTTAGCACAGCGAGAGACCCAGTACTTC. As protein: CASSLAQRETQYF.

The J gene is TRBJ2-3, the V gene TRBV29-1; D is unresolved. The V end was cut by 7 bases, the J end by 3 bases, with 14 bases between. The germline V gene has CDR1 SQVTM and CDR2 ANQGSEA. This CDR3 has 13 amino acids. CDR3 nucleotides: TGCAGCGCCCTAAGGTGGGGAACAGATACGCAGTATTTT. Translation gives CSALRWGTDTQYF.

This clonotype came up a few times. V is TRBV10-3 and J is TRBJ2-7; tentative D call: TRBD1 (6 bases). Germline V gene data show CDR1 as ENHRY and CDR2 as SYGVKD. CDR3 length equals 14 residues. V lost 6 bases to trimming and J lost 4 bases, with 16 bases between them. This chain's CDR3 is CAISPGQSGYEQYF. The CDR3 DNA sequence: TGTGCCATCAGCCCGGGACAATCTGGGTACGAGCAGTACTTC.

The chain employs TRBV5-1 and TRBJ2-7; 9 bases line up with TRBD1. V lost 4 bases to trimming and J lost 5 bases; unmatched junction nucleotides: 7. CDR1 and CDR2 from the germline V gene are SGHRS and YFSETQ. CDR3 size: 14 residues. The CDR3 loop reads CASSPRDRDDEQYF. The CDR3 nucleotides are TGCGCCAGCAGCCCCCGGGACAGGGATGACGAGCAGTACTTC.

The chain combines TRBV4-2 with TRBJ2-1; 9 bases are a match to TRBD2. The germline V gene encodes CDR1 LGHNA and CDR2 YNFKEQ. The CDR3 runs 18 residues. After removal of 1 base from V and 1 base from J, the junction contained 8 bases not matched to a gene. CDR3 in amino acids: CASSQVTRGGLSYNEQFF. The CDR3 nucleotides read TGTGCCAGCAGCCAAGTGACGCGGGGGGGCCTTTCCTACAATGAGCAGTTCTTC.

A few counts support this clonotype. The rearrangement links TRBV18 to TRBJ2-3; no clear D. The V end was cut by 4 bases, the J end by 2 bases, with 16 bases between. Per the germline V gene, CDR1 is KGHSH and CDR2 is LQKENI. This CDR3 contains 16 residues. The CDR3 nucleotides read TGTGCCAGCTCACTAAATAAAGACTGGATCACAGATACGCAGTATTTT. As protein: CASSLNKDWITDTQYF.

This clonotype was seen only a few times. CDR3 sequence: CASSQESWAVPSTDTQYF. CDR3 sequence (DNA): TGTGCCAGCAGCCAAGAATCGTGGGCAGTCCCTAGCACAGATACGCAGTATTTT. The V call is TRBV4-2, the J call TRBJ2-3, with D unclear. This CDR3 is 18 amino acids long. Germline V CDR1 and CDR2: LGHNA, YNFKEQ. The V end was cut by 0 bases, the J end by 0 bases, with 16 bases between.

This clonotype was counted only a few times. The CDR3 DNA reads TGCAGTGCTAGAGATCGGACGAACACCGGGGAGCTGTTTTTT. This codes for CSARDRTNTGELFF. The rearrangement links TRBV20-1 to TRBJ2-2; D not resolved. The CDR3 contains 14 residues. In germline, CDR1 is DFQATT, CDR2 SNEGSKA (reference sequence). V was shortened by 0 bases and J by 0 bases, with 5 bases between the two germline ends.

In its sample, this clonotype was seen a few times. The chain couples TRBV5-5 to TRBJ2-6, with a tentative D call TRBD1 (6 bases). The CDR3 loop spans 15 amino acids. V lost 5 bases and J lost 2, with 11 bases in between. CDR1 and CDR2 from the germline V gene are SGHKS and YYEKEE (reference sequence). The CDR3 bases are TGTGCCAGCAGTCTGGCAGGGGCTGGGGCCAACGTCCTGACTTTC. Its translation is CASSLAGAGANVLTF.

This clonotype has more than one count but fewer than ten. The chain recombines TRBV24-1 with TRBJ2-1; D is unresolved. Germline V gene lookup returns CDR1 KGHDR and CDR2 SFDVKD. The germline V and J ends were trimmed by 0 bases and 4 bases, with 9 bases remaining between them. The CDR3 extends over 15 amino acids. The CDR3 DNA reads TGTGCCACCAGTGATTTGCTAGGGAATTACAATGAGCAGTTCTTC. Amino acids: CATSDLLGNYNEQFF.

This clonotype showed up just a few times. This chain uses TRBV20-1 with TRBJ1-5, with D maybe TRBD1 (5 bases). This CDR3 spans 17 amino acids. Looked up from germline, CDR1 is DFQATT and CDR2 is SNEGSKA (reference sequence). The V end lost 6 bases, the J end lost 0 bases, and 21 bases lay between the germline ends. The CDR3 spells CSAIEGNRPYSNQPQHF. The CDR3 region has the DNA TGCAGTGCGATAGAGGGGAACAGGCCGTATAGCAATCAGCCCCAGCATTTT.